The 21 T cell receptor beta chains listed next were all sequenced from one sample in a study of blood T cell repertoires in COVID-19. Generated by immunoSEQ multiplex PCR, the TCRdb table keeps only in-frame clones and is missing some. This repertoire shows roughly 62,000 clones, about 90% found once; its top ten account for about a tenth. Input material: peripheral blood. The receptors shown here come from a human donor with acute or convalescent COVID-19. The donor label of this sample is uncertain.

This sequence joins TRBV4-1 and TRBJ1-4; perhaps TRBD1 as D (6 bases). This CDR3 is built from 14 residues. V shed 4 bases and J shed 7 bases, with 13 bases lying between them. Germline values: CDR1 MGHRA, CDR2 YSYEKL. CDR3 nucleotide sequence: TGCGCCAGCAGCCGCCTACAGGGAACTGAAAAACTGTTTTTT. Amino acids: CASSRLQGTEKLFF.

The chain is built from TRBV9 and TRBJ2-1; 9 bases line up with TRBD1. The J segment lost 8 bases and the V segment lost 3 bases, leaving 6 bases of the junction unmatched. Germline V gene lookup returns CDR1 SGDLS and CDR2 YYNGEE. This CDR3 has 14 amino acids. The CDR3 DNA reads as TGTGCCAGCAGCGCCGGGACAGGGAATGATGAGCAGTTCTTC. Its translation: CASSAGTGNDEQFF.

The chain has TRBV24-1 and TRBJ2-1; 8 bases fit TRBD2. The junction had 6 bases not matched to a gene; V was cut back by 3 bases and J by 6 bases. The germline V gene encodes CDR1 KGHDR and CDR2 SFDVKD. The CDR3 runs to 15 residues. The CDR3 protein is CATSDSGGRLNEQFF. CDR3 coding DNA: TGTGCCACCAGTGATAGCGGGGGCCGACTCAATGAGCAGTTCTTC.

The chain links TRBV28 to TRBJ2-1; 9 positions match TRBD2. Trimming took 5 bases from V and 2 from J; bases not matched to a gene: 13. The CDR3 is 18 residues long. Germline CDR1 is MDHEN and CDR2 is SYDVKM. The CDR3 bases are TGTGCCAGCAGTCGCGGGGGGGCGGGAGGACCTACCTACAATGAGCAGTTCTTC. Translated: CASSRGGAGGPTYNEQFF.

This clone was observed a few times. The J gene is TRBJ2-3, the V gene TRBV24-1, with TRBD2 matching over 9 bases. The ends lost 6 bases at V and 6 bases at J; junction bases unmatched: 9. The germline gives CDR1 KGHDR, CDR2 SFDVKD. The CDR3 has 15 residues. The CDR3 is CATSTAGGAGDTQYF. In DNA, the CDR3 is TGTGCCACCAGTACCGCGGGAGGGGCTGGGGATACGCAGTATTTT.

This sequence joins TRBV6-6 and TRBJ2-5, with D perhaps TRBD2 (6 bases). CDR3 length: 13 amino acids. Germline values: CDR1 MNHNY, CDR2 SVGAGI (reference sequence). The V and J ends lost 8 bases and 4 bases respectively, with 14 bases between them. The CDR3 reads CASCEQGGETQYF. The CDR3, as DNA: TGTGCCAGCTGTGAGCAGGGAGGAGAGACCCAGTACTTC.

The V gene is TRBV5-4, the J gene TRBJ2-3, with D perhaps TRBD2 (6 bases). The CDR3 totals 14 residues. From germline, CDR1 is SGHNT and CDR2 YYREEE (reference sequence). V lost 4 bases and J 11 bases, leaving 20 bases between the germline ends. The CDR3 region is CASSETGVPGMQYF. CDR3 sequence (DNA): TGTGCCAGCAGCGAGACGGGGGTCCCCGGAATGCAGTATTTT.

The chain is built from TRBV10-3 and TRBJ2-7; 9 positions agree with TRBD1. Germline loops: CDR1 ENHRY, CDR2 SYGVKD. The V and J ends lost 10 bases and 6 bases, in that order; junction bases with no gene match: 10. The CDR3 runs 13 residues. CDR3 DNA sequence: TGTGCCACCAACCGGGACAGGGAAGGCGAGCAGTACTTC. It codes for CATNRDREGEQYF.

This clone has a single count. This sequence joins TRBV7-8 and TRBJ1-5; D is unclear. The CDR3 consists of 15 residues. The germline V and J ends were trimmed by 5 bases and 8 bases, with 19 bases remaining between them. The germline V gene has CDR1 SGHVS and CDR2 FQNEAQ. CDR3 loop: CASSPGQEAIKPQHF. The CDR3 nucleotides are TGTGCCAGCAGCCCTGGGCAAGAAGCAATCAAGCCCCAGCATTTT.

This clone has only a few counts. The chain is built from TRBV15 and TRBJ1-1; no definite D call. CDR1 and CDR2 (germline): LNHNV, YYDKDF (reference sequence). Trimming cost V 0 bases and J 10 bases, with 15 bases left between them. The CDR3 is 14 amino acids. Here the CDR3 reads CATSRDYDEVGAFF. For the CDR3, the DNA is TGTGCCACCAGCAGAGATTACGACGAGGTTGGAGCTTTCTTT.

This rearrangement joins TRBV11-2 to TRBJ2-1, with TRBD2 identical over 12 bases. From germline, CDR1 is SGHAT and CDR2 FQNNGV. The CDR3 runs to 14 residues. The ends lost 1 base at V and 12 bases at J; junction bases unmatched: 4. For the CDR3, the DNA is TGTGCCAGCAGCTTAGGACTAGCGGGGGTTCGGCAGTTCTTC. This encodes CASSLGLAGVRQFF. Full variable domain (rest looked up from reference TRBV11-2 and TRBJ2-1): EAGVAQSPRYKIIEKRQSVAFWCNPISGHATLYWYQQILGQGPKLLIQFQNNGVVDDSQLPKDRFSAERLKGVDSTLKIQPAKLEDSAVYLCASSLGLAGVRQFFGPGTRLTVL.

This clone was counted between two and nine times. CDR3 in amino acids: CATSETANFGPQHF. CDR3 in DNA: TGTGCCACCAGTGAGACAGCTAACTTCGGGCCCCAGCATTTT. V is TRBV24-1 and J is TRBJ1-5; D possibly corresponds to TRBD1 (5 bases). In germline, CDR1 is KGHDR, CDR2 SFDVKD. The CDR3 is 14 amino acids. Trimming removed 4 bases from V and 9 bases from J, with 15 bases in between.

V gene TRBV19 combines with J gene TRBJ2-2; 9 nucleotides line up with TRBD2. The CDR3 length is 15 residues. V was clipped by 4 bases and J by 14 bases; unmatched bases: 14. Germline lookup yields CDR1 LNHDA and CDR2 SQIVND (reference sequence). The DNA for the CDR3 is TGTGCCAGTAGTACGGGGCTAGCGGGGTACCCGTCCCTGTTTTTT. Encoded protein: CASSTGLAGYPSLFF.

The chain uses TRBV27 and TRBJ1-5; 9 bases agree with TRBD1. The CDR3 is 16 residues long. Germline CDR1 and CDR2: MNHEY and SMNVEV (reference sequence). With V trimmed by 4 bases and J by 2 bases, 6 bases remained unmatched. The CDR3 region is CASSSTGGAGNQPQHF. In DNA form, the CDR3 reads TGTGCCAGCAGTTCCACAGGGGGCGCGGGCAATCAGCCCCAGCATTTT.

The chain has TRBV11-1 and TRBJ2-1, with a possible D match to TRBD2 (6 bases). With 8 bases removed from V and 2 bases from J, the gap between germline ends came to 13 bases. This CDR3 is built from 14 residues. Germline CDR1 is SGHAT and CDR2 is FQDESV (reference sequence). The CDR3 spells CASGREVAYNEQFF. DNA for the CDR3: TGTGCCAGCGGCAGGGAGGTCGCCTACAATGAGCAGTTCTTC.

CDR3 sequence: CASGTGFYEQYF. The CDR3 DNA is TGTGCCAGCGGGACAGGGTTCTACGAGCAGTACTTC. The chain is built from TRBV28 and TRBJ2-7; 9 bases line up with TRBD1. The CDR3 spans 12 residues. J was trimmed by 3 bases and V by 8 bases; bases with no gene match: 2. Germline V gene lookup returns CDR1 MDHEN and CDR2 SYDVKM.

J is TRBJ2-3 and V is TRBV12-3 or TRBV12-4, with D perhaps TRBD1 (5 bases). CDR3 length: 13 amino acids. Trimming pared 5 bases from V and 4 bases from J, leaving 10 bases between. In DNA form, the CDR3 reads TGTGCCAGCAGTCCAGGGTTCCCAGATACGCAGTATTTT. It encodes CASSPGFPDTQYF.

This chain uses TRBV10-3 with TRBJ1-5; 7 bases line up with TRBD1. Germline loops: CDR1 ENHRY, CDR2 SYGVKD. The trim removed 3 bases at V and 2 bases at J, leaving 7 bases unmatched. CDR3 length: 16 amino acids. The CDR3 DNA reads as TGTGCCATCAGTGAATCGACAGGGTCGCGCAATCAGCCCCAGCATTTT. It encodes CAISESTGSRNQPQHF.

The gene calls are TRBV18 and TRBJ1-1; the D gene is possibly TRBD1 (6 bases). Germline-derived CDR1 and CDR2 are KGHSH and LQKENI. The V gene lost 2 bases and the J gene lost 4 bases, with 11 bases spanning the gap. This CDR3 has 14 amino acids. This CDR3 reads CASSPRGLSTEAFF. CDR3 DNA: TGTGCCAGCTCACCAAGGGGGTTGAGCACTGAAGCTTTCTTT.

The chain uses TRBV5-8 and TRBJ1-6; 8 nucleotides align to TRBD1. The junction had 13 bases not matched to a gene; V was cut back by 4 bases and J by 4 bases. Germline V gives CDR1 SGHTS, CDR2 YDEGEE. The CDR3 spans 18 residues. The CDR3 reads CASSEDRVGAGYNSPLHF. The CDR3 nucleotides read TGTGCCAGCAGCGAGGACAGGGTGGGCGCGGGGTATAATTCACCCCTCCACTTT.

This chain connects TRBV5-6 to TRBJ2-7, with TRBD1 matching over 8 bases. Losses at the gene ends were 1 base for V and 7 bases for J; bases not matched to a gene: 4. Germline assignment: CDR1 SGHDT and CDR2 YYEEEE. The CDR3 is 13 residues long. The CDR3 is CASSLRQGREQYF. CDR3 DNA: TGTGCCAGCAGCTTGCGACAGGGGAGAGAGCAGTACTTC.